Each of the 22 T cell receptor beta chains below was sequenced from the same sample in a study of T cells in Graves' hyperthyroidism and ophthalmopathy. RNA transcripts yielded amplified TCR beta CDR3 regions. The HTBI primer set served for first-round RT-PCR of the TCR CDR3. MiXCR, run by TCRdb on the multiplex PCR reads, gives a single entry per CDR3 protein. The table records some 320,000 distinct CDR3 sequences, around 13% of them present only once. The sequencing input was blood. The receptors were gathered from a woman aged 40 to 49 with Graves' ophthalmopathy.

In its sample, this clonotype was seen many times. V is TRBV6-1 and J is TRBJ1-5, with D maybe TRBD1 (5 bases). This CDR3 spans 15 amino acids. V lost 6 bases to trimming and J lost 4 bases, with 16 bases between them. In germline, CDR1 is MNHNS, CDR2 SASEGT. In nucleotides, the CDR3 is TGTGCCAGCAGCTCCAAGCCAGGGCCTAATCAGCCCCAGCATTTT. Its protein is CASSSKPGPNQPQHF.

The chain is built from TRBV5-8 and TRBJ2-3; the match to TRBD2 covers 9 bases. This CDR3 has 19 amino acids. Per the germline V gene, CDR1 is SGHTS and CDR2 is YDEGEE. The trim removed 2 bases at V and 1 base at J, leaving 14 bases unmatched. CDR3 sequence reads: CASSFDFRLAGSGTDTQYF. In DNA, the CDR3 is TGTGCCAGCAGCTTTGACTTTCGTCTAGCGGGGTCCGGCACAGATACGCAGTATTTT.

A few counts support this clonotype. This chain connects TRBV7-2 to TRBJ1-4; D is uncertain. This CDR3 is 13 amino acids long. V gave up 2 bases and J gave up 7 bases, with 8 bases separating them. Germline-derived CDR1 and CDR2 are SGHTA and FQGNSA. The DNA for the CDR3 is TGTGCCAGCAGCTTACGCATGGGTGAAAAACTGTTTTTT. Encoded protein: CASSLRMGEKLFF.

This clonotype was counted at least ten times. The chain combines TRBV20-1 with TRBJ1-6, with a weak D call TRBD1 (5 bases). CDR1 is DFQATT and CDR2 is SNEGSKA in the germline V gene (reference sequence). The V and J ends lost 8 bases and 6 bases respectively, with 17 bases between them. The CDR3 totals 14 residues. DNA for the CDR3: TGCAGTACCCACTCTTCCGGGGCTAATTCACCCCTCCACTTT. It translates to CSTHSSGANSPLHF.

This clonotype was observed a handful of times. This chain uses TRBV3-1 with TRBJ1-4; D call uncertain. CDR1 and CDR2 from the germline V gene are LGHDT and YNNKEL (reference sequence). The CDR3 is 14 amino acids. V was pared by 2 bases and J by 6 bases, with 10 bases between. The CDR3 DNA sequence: TGTGCCAGCAGCCAAAGGGCTCAGGATGAAAAACTGTTTTTT. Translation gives CASSQRAQDEKLFF.

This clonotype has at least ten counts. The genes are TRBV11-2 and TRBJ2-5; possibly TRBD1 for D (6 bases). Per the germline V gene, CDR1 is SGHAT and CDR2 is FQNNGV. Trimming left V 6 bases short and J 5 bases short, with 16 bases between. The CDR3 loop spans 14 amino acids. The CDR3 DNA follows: TGTGCCAGCAGACCGATACAGGGCCGGGAGACCCAGTACTTC. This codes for CASRPIQGRETQYF.

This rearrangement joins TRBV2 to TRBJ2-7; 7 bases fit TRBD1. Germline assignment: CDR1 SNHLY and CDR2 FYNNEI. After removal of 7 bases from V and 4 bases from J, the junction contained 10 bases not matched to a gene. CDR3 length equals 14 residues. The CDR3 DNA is TGTGCCAGCAAGTCACGCACAGGGGTGTACGAGCAGTACTTC. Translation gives CASKSRTGVYEQYF.

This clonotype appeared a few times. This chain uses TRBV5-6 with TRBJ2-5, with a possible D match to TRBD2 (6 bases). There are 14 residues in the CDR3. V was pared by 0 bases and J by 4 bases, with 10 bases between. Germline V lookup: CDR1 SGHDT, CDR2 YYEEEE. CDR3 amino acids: CASSLGGTGETQYF. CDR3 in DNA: TGTGCCAGCAGCTTGGGGGGGACTGGAGAGACCCAGTACTTC.

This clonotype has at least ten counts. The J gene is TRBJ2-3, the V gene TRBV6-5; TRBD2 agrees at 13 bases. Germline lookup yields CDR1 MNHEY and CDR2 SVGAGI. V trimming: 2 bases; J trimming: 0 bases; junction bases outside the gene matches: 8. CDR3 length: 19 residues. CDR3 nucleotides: TGTGCCAGCAGTTACCCACTAGCGGGAGGGATTTCTAGCACAGATACGCAGTATTTT. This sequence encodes CASSYPLAGGISSTDTQYF.

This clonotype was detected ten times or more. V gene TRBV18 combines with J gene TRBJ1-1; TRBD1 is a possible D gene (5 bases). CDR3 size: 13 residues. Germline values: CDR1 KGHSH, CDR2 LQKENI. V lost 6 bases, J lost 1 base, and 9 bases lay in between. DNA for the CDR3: TGTGCCAGCTCTGGGGACCAGAACACTGAAGCTTTCTTT. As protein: CASSGDQNTEAFF. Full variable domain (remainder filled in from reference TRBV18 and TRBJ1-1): NAGVMQNPRHLVRRRGQEARLRCSPMKGHSHVYWYRQLPEEGLKFMVYLQKENIIDESGMPKERFSAEFPKEGPSILRIQQVVRGDSAAYFCASSGDQNTEAFFGQGTRLTVV.

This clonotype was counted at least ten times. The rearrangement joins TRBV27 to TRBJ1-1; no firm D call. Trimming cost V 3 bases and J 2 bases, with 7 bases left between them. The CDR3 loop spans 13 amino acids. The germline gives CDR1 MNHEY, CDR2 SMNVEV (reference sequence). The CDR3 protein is CASSFYPNTEAFF. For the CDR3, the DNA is TGTGCCAGCAGTTTTTACCCTAACACTGAAGCTTTCTTT.

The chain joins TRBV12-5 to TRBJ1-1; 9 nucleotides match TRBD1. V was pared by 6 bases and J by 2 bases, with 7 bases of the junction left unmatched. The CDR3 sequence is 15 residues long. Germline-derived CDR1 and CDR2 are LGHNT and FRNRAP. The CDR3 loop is CASGPGQGVNTEAFF. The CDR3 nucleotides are TGTGCTAGTGGCCCGGGACAGGGCGTCAACACTGAAGCTTTCTTT. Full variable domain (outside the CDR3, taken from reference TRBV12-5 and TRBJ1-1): DARVTQTPRHKVTEMGQEVTMRCQPILGHNTVFWYRQTMMQGLELLAYFRNRAPLDDSGMPKDRFSAEMPDATLATLKIQPSEPRDSAVYFCASGPGQGVNTEAFFGQGTRLTVV.

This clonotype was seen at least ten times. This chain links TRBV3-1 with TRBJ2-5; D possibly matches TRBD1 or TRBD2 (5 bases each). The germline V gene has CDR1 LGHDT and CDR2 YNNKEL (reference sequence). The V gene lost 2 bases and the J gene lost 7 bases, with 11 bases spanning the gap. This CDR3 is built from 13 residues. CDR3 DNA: TGTGCCAGCAGCCAACTCCGTGGGGGGACCCAGTACTTC. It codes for CASSQLRGGTQYF.

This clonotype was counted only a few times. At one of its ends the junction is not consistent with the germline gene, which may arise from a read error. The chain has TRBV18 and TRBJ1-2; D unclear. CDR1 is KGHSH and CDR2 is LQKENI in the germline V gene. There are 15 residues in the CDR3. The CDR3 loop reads CGSSRRPGYDYGYTF. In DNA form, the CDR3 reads TGTGGCAGCTCACGGAGACCTGGGTACGACTATGGCTACACCTTC.

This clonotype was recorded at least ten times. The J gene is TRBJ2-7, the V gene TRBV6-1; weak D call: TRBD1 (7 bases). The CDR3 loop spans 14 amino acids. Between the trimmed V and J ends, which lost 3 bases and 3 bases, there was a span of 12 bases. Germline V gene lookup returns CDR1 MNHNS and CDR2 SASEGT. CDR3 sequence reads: CASSDRGEFYEQYF. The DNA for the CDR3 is TGTGCCAGCAGTGACAGGGGGGAATTCTACGAGCAGTACTTC.

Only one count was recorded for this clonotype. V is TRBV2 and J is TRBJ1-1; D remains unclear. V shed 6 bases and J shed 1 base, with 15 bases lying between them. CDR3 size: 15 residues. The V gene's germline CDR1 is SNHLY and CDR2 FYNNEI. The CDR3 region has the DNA TGTGCCAGCAGCCAAGATAATCGACGGAACACTGAAGCTTTCTTT. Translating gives CASSQDNRRNTEAFF.

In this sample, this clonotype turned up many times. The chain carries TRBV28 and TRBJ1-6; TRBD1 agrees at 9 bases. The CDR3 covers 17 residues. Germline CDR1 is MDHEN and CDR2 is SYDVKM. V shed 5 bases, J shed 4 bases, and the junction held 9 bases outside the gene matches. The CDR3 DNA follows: TGTGCCAGCAGTCCTAGGACAGGGGCTCAATATAATTCACCCCTCCACTTT. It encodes CASSPRTGAQYNSPLHF.

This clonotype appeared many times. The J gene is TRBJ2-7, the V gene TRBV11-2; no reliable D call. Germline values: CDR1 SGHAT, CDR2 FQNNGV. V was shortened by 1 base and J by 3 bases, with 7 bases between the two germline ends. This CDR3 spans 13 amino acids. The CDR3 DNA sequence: TGTGCCAGCAGCTTAGCCCTTTTCTACGAGCAGTACTTC. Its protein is CASSLALFYEQYF.

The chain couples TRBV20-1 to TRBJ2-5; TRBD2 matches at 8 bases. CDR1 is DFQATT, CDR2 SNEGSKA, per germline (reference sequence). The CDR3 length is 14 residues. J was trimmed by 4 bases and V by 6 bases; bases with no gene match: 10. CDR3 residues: CSAPKAGVTETQYF. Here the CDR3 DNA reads TGCAGTGCCCCGAAAGCGGGAGTAACAGAGACCCAGTACTTC.

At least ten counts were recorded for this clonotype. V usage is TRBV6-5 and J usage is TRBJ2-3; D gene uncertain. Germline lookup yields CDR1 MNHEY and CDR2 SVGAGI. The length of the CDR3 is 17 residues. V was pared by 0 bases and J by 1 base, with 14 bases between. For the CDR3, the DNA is TGTGCCAGCAGTTACTCGGAAAGTCTCCGCGGCACAGATACGCAGTATTTT. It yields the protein CASSYSESLRGTDTQYF.

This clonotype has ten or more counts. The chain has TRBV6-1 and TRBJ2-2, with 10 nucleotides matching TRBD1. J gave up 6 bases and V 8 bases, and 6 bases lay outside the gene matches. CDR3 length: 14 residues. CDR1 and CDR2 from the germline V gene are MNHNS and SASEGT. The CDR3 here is CASFATGGSGELFF. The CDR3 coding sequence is TGTGCCAGCTTTGCGACAGGGGGCTCCGGGGAGCTGTTTTTT.

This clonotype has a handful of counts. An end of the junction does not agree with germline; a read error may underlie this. CDR3 DNA sequence: TGTGCCACCTCACCGGGGCGGGGGGATGAGCAGCTCTTC. Translating it yields CATSPGRGDEQLF. This rearrangement joins TRBV10-3 to TRBJ2-1; TRBD2 matches 8 bases. This CDR3 has 13 residues. Germline V lookup: CDR1 ENHRY, CDR2 SYGVKD.